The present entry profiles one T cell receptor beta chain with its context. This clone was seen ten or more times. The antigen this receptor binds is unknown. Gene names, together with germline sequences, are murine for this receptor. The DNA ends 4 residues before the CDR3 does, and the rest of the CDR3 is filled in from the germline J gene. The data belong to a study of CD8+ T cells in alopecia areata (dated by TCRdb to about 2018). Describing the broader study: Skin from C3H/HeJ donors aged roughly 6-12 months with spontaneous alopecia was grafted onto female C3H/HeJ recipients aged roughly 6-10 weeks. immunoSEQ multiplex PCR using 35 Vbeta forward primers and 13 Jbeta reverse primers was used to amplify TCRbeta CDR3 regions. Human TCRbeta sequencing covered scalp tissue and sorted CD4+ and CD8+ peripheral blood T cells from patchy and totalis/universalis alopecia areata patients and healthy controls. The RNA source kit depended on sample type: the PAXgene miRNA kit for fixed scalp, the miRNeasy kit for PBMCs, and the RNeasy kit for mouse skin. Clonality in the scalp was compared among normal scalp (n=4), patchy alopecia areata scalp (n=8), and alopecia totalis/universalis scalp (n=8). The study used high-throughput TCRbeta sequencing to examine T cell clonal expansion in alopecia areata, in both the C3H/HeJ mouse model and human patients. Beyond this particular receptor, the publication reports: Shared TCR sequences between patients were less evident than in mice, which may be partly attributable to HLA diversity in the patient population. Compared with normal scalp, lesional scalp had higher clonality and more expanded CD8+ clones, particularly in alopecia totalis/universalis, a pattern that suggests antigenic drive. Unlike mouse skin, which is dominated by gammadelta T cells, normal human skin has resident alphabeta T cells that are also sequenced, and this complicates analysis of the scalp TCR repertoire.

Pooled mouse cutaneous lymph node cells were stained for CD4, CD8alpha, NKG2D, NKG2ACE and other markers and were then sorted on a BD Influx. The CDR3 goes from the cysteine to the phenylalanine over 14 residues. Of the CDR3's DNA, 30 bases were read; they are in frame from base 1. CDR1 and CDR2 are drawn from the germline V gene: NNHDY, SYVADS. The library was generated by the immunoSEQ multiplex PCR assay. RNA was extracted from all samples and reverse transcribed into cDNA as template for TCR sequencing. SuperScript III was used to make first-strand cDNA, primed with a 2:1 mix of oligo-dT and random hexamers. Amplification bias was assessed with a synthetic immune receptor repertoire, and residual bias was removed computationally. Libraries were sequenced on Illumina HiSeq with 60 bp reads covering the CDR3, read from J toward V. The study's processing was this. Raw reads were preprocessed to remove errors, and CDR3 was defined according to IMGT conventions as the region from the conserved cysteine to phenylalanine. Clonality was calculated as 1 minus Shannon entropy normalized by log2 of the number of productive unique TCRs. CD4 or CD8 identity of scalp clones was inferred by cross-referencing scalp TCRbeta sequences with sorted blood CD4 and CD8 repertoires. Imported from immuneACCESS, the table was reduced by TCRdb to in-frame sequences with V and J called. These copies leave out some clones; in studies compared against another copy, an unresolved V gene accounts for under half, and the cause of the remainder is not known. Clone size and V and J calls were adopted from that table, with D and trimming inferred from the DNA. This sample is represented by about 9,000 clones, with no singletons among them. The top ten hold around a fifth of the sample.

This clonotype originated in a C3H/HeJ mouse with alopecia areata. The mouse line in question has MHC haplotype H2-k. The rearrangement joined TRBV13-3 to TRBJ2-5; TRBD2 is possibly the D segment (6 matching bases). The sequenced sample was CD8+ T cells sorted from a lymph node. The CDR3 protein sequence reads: CASSEGGKKDTQYF. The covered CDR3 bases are TGTGCCAGCAGTGAGGGGGGAAAGAAAGAC.